Below, 21 T cell receptor beta chains from the same sample are listed, as sequenced in a study of spatial heterogeneity in lung cancer. One entry per CDR3 protein, called by TCRdb with MiXCR from the 5' RACE reads. The sample gives around 1,800 distinct CDR3 sequences, over 15% of which show up once; roughly 40% is in the top ten. As to time point: sample taken at primary tumor resection. From tumor, nontumor lung or frozen PBMC, whole RNA was taken unsorted for sequencing. Sequenced here: PBMCs, sampled at surgery. Source of these receptors: a male donor with early-stage non-small cell lung cancer.

The V and J genes are TRBV6-6 and TRBJ1-1; D remains ambiguous. The CDR3 spans 14 residues. V gave up 4 bases and J gave up 3 bases, with 12 bases separating them. The germline gives CDR1 MNHNY, CDR2 SVGAGI (reference sequence). In DNA, the CDR3 is TGTGCCAGCAGTTTACTCGGGAGGTACACTGAAGCTTTCTTT. The encoded protein is CASSLLGRYTEAFF.

By sample fraction, this clonotype is medium-sized. The chain has TRBV12-3 or TRBV12-4 and TRBJ1-4; possibly TRBD1 for D (5 bases). V lost 6 bases, J lost 2 bases, and 16 bases lay in between. The CDR3 contains 16 residues. The CDR3 protein is CASSLGLQGTNEKLFF. The DNA of the CDR3 is TGTGCCAGCAGCCTTGGTCTCCAGGGCACTAATGAAAAACTGTTTTTT.

The table lists this clonotype with many counts. The chain combines TRBV12-3 or TRBV12-4 with TRBJ2-3; D unresolved. The CDR3 covers 14 residues. V lost 3 bases to trimming and J lost 6 bases, with 13 bases between them. The CDR3 region is CASSLVYSSDTQYF. Written as DNA, the CDR3 is TGTGCCAGCAGTTTGGTGTATAGTAGCGATACGCAGTATTTT.

This clonotype is categorized as medium-sized (0.01 to 0.1%). The V and J genes are TRBV28 and TRBJ1-2; D perhaps matches TRBD1 (6 bases). The germline V gene has CDR1 MDHEN and CDR2 SYDVKM. CDR3 size: 14 residues. Trimming shortened V by 7 bases and J by 4 bases, and 16 bases separated the two germline ends. CDR3 bases: TGTGCCAGCACCCGCGACAGGTTGCTCTATGGCTACACCTTC. It encodes CASTRDRLLYGYTF.

In its sample, this clonotype is large. V is TRBV19 and J is TRBJ2-2; 13 nucleotides agree with TRBD2. Trimming at V came to 6 bases and at J to 5 bases, leaving 21 bases not matched to a gene. The CDR3 loop spans 21 amino acids. Looked up from germline, CDR1 is LNHDA and CDR2 is SQIVND (reference sequence). CDR3 sequence (DNA): TGTGCCAGTAGCCACTCAAGGGCAACTAGCGGGAGGGCGAGAGGGACCGGGGAGCTGTTTTTT. Protein product: CASSHSRATSGRARGTGELFF.

A word on this clonotype: One junction end disagrees with the germline gene, perhaps due to a read error. The chain carries TRBV9 and TRBJ2-7; 9 bases line up with TRBD2. Germline CDR1 is SGDLS and CDR2 is YYNGEE. CDR3 size: 15 residues. The CDR3 DNA reads as TGTGCCAGTAGCGTCCAGACTAGCGGTATGGACGAGCAGTACTTC. Protein product: CASSVQTSGMDEQYF.

V and J are TRBV12-3 or TRBV12-4 and TRBJ2-4, with unresolved D. Trimming stripped 1 base from V and 3 bases from J, with 7 bases between. CDR3 size: 14 residues. CDR3 amino acids: CASSLVVNKNIQYF. The CDR3 coding sequence is TGTGCCAGCAGTTTAGTGGTGAACAAAAACATTCAGTACTTC.

The rearrangement uses TRBV11-3 and TRBJ2-3; D gene ambiguous. This CDR3 spans 16 amino acids. Trimming stripped 4 bases from V and 3 bases from J, with 17 bases between. Germline V gene data show CDR1 as SGHNT and CDR2 as YENEEA. The CDR3 spells CASSSIEIRVTDTQYF. The CDR3 nucleotides read TGTGCCAGCAGCTCCATTGAGATACGGGTGACAGATACGCAGTATTTT.

By share of the sample, this clonotype is medium-sized (0.01 to 0.1%). The rearrangement links TRBV6-5 to TRBJ1-1; maybe TRBD1 (6 bases). The CDR3 runs 16 residues. Trimming removed 2 bases from V and 4 bases from J, with 17 bases in between. Germline-derived CDR1 and CDR2 are MNHEY and SVGAGI. This CDR3 is CASSYQGRKFGTEAFF. In DNA, the CDR3 is TGTGCCAGCAGTTACCAGGGGCGCAAATTCGGCACTGAAGCTTTCTTT.

Many counts were recorded for this clonotype. The CDR3 is CSATLQGGETQYF. CDR3 sequence (DNA): TGCAGCGCAACACTACAGGGGGGAGAGACCCAGTACTTC. This chain uses TRBV29-1 with TRBJ2-5, with 8 positions matching TRBD1. The CDR3 is made up of 13 amino acids. CDR1 SQVTM and CDR2 ANQGSEA come from the germline V gene. V was clipped by 7 bases and J by 4 bases; unmatched bases: 8. Combining the CDR3 with reference TRBV29-1 and TRBJ2-5 gives the whole variable domain SAVISQKPSRDICQRGTSLTIQCQVDSQVTMMFWYRQQPGQSLTLIATANQGSEATYESGFVIDKFPISRPNLTFSTLTVSNMSPEDSSIYLCSATLQGGETQYFGPGTRLLVL.

By proportion, this clonotype is medium-sized. The rearrangement uses TRBV29-1 and TRBJ1-1; TRBD1 matches 7 bases. The germline CDR1 and CDR2 sequences are SQVTM and ANQGSEA. The CDR3 length is 13 residues. V was pared by 8 bases and J by 0 bases, with 6 bases of the junction left unmatched. CDR3 DNA sequence: TGCAGCTCCCAGGGACAGATGAACACTGAAGCTTTCTTT. As protein: CSSQGQMNTEAFF.

The CDR3 coding sequence is TGCAGTGCTAGAGTCGTGGAAGATACGCAGTATTTT. Translation: CSARVVEDTQYF. The chain employs TRBV20-1 and TRBJ2-3; no definite D call. The V gene's germline CDR1 is DFQATT and CDR2 SNEGSKA (reference sequence). The CDR3 spans 12 residues. Trimming pared 1 base from V and 5 bases from J, leaving 7 bases between.

Relative to its sample, this clonotype is medium-sized (0.01 to 0.1%). This chain joins TRBV5-6 and TRBJ2-7; 7 nucleotides line up with TRBD1. The germline gives CDR1 SGHDT, CDR2 YYEEEE. The CDR3 has 14 residues. V shed 4 bases, J shed 0 bases, and the junction held 4 bases outside the gene matches. CDR3 nucleotide sequence: TGTGCCAGCAGCCTACGGGACAGCTCCTACGAGCAGTACTTC. Translating it yields CASSLRDSSYEQYF.

The chain recombines TRBV6-6 with TRBJ1-6; the match to TRBD1 covers 9 bases. The CDR3 is 15 amino acids. After removal of 6 bases from V and 7 bases from J, the junction contained 7 bases not matched to a gene. CDR1 is MNHNY, CDR2 SVGAGI, per germline (reference sequence). CDR3: CASSFPGQGNSPLHF. In DNA form, the CDR3 reads TGTGCCAGCAGCTTCCCGGGACAGGGAAATTCACCCCTCCACTTT.

This clonotype is labeled as medium-sized (0.01 to 0.1%). The chain is built from TRBV23-1 and TRBJ2-3; 9 nucleotides match TRBD2. TRBV23-1 is an ORF, with its function uncertain. This CDR3 has 17 residues. The J segment lost 7 bases and the V segment lost 6 bases, leaving 17 bases of the junction unmatched. The CDR3 nucleotides read TGCGCCAGCAGGCCTAATCAGGAGGCGGGAGGGCCGAATACGCAGTATTTT. It codes for CASRPNQEAGGPNTQYF.

This clonotype is medium-sized within its sample. This sequence joins TRBV23-1 and TRBJ2-7, with TRBD1 matching 8 bases. TRBV23-1 belongs to the ORF category, with a function that is uncertain. J was trimmed by 7 bases and V by 4 bases; bases with no gene match: 6. The CDR3 consists of 13 residues. The CDR3 reads CASSRQGAREQYF. The CDR3 nucleotides are TGCGCCAGCAGTCGGCAGGGGGCAAGGGAGCAGTACTTC.

By frequency in the sample, this clonotype is large. This chain uses TRBV10-3 with TRBJ1-1; the D gene is possibly TRBD1 (6 bases). Germline V CDR1 and CDR2: ENHRY, SYGVKD. Trimming stripped 0 bases from V and 1 base from J, with 9 bases between. This CDR3 is built from 15 residues. CDR3 sequence: CAISESGTSNTEAFF. CDR3 DNA sequence: TGTGCCATCAGTGAGTCGGGGACATCGAACACTGAAGCTTTCTTT.

Within the sample, this clonotype is medium-sized. V usage is TRBV5-6 and J usage is TRBJ2-1; D uncertain. Germline V CDR1 and CDR2: SGHDT, YYEEEE. The CDR3 is made up of 16 amino acids. Deletions cut 2 bases from V and 5 bases from J, with 17 bases between. The CDR3, as DNA: TGTGCCAGCAGCTTTCCTCCCCGTCCGAGTCACAATGAGCAGTTCTTC. Translated, it gives CASSFPPRPSHNEQFF.

V usage is TRBV5-1 and J usage is TRBJ2-7, with a tentative D call TRBD1 (6 bases). V lost 0 bases and J 3 bases, leaving 7 bases between the germline ends. CDR3 length equals 13 residues. The germline gives CDR1 SGHRS, CDR2 YFSETQ. CDR3 nucleotides: TGCGCCAGCAGCTTGGAACAGGGCTACGAGCAGTACTTC. Its protein is CASSLEQGYEQYF. The full variable domain, rest sourced from reference TRBV5-1 and TRBJ2-7, is KAGVTQTPRYLIKTRGQQVTLSCSPISGHRSVSWYQQTPGQGLQFLFEYFSETQRNKGNFPGRFSGRQFSNSRSEMNVSTLELGDSALYLCASSLEQGYEQYFGPGTRLTVT.

By share, this clonotype counts as medium-sized. This chain uses TRBV10-1 with TRBJ2-7, with D maybe TRBD1 (6 bases). V gave up 9 bases and J gave up 1 base, with 28 bases separating them. Germline CDR1 reads WNHNN; CDR2 reads SYGVQD (reference sequence). The CDR3 extends over 18 amino acids. CDR3 in amino acids: CASMTGFGLGVPSYEQYF. The CDR3 DNA follows: TGCGCCAGTATGACAGGATTTGGGCTGGGGGTCCCGTCCTACGAGCAGTACTTC.

CDR3 sequence (DNA): TGTGCCAGCAGTGTACGGAGCGGGAGTGAAGGGGAGCTGTTTTTT. Its translation: CASSVRSGSEGELFF. The chain links TRBV2 to TRBJ2-2; 8 nucleotides line up with TRBD2. CDR1 is SNHLY, CDR2 FYNNEI, per germline. The CDR3 consists of 15 residues. After removal of 4 bases from V and 8 bases from J, the junction contained 9 bases not matched to a gene.